Each of the 17 T cell receptor beta chains below was sequenced from the same sample in a study of blood T cells in healthy people across ages. Through a sample-barcoded 5' primer and a J-beta primer mix, a second PCR was run for about 6 to 11 cycles. One entry per CDR3 protein, called by TCRdb with MiXCR from the 5' RACE reads. The sample yields hundreds of thousands of distinct CDR3 sequences, 55% to 75% seen once. The specimen sequenced was blood. The receptor source for this set is a man aged 25 to 40 in good health.

The gene calls are TRBV29-1 and TRBJ2-3; no definite D call. V shed 8 bases and J shed 5 bases, with 11 bases lying between them. This CDR3 is 11 amino acids long. Germline V gene sequence: CDR1 SQVTM, CDR2 ANQGSEA. Here the CDR3 reads CSPRTGDTQYF. CDR3 coding DNA: TGCAGCCCCAGGACCGGAGATACGCAGTATTTT.

In this sample, this clonotype turned up a few times. The genes are TRBV9 and TRBJ1-2; tentatively, D is TRBD1 (5 bases). Trimming cost V 4 bases and J 5 bases, with 15 bases left between them. The CDR3 extends over 14 amino acids. Germline V gene lookup returns CDR1 SGDLS and CDR2 YYNGEE. The CDR3 bases are TGTGCCAGCAGCCCTGAAGTAGACAGTTATGGCTACACCTTC. Protein sequence: CASSPEVDSYGYTF.

This clonotype has more than one count but fewer than ten. The rearrangement joins TRBV4-3 to TRBJ2-7; 10 positions agree with TRBD2. CDR3 length: 16 amino acids. Per germline, CDR1 LGHNA and CDR2 YSLEER. After removal of 1 base from V and 4 bases from J, the junction contained 7 bases not matched to a gene. The CDR3 region has the DNA TGCGCCAGCAGCCAAGGGACTAGCGGTCCACCTTACGAGCAGTACTTC. This translates into CASSQGTSGPPYEQYF.

The genes are TRBV11-2 and TRBJ2-1, with a weak D call TRBD2 (5 bases). Germline CDR1 is SGHAT and CDR2 is FQNNGV. This CDR3 comprises 12 residues. V lost 2 bases and J lost 8, with 7 bases in between. CDR3 sequence (DNA): TGTGCCAGCAGCTTAAGAGGGCATGAGCAGTTCTTC. Translated, it gives CASSLRGHEQFF.

This clonotype was seen once. The chain recombines TRBV24-1 with TRBJ2-1; 7 nucleotides line up with TRBD2. V was pared by 6 bases and J by 1 base, with 8 bases of the junction left unmatched. The germline V gene encodes CDR1 KGHDR and CDR2 SFDVKD. There are 16 residues in the CDR3. CDR3 in amino acids: CATSNGGSISYNEQFF. The CDR3 coding sequence is TGTGCCACCAGTAACGGCGGGAGTATATCCTACAATGAGCAGTTCTTC.

This rearrangement joins TRBV9 to TRBJ2-1, with TRBD2 matching 8 bases. The germline V gene has CDR1 SGDLS and CDR2 YYNGEE. J was trimmed by 2 bases and V by 5 bases; bases with no gene match: 6. The CDR3 consists of 15 residues. Here the CDR3 reads CASSESGSPYNEQFF. The CDR3 DNA is TGTGCCAGCAGTGAAAGCGGGAGTCCCTACAATGAGCAGTTCTTC.

This clonotype appeared a few times. The rearrangement links TRBV10-3 to TRBJ2-1; 9 nucleotides align to TRBD2. The CDR3 extends over 16 amino acids. The J segment lost 4 bases and the V segment lost 0 bases, leaving 4 bases of the junction unmatched. Germline V gives CDR1 ENHRY, CDR2 SYGVKD. The CDR3 nucleotides read TGTGCCATCAGTGAGTCGGCGGGAGGGAGGTACAATGAGCAGTTCTTC. Its protein is CAISESAGGRYNEQFF.

This clonotype turned up a few times. The chain combines TRBV20-1 with TRBJ1-1, with D possibly matching TRBD1 (5 bases). Germline V CDR1 and CDR2: DFQATT, SNEGSKA (reference sequence). The CDR3 contains 12 residues. V was pared by 2 bases and J by 11 bases, with 15 bases between. CDR3 DNA sequence: TGCAGTGCTAGACCCCCGGGGGGAGACGCTTTCTTT. Encoded protein: CSARPPGGDAFF.

The chain employs TRBV7-9 and TRBJ2-1; D is unclear. There are 11 residues in the CDR3. The V gene lost 0 bases and the J gene lost 11 bases, with 5 bases spanning the gap. The germline V gene encodes CDR1 SEHNR and CDR2 FQNEAQ (reference sequence). CDR3 DNA sequence: TGTGCCAGCAGCTTAGCTCTTCAGCAGTTCTTC. Residues: CASSLALQQFF.

Regarding this clonotype: This may arise from a read error, as a much more abundant clone is one base away. The rearrangement links TRBV28 to TRBJ2-1; D is unresolved. Germline lookup yields CDR1 MDHEN and CDR2 SYDVKM. Trimming took 6 bases from V and 4 from J, leaving 13 bases between them. The CDR3 consists of 14 residues. Written as DNA, the CDR3 is TGTGCCAGCAGCCCGGCCCTGGTGTACAATGAGCAGTTCTTC. Its translation is CASSPALVYNEQFF.

This chain joins TRBV29-1 and TRBJ1-6; D remains ambiguous. CDR3 length: 14 amino acids. CDR1 and CDR2 (germline): SQVTM, ANQGSEA. The germline V and J ends were trimmed by 7 bases and 0 bases, with 10 bases remaining between them. CDR3 bases: TGCAGCGCTCGAGTGAGCTCCTATAATTCACCCCTCCACTTT. This encodes CSARVSSYNSPLHF.

This clonotype showed up just a few times. The chain is built from TRBV29-1 and TRBJ2-5, with a tentative D call TRBD2 (7 bases). CDR1 and CDR2 from the germline V gene are SQVTM and ANQGSEA. The CDR3 covers 12 residues. CDR3 nucleotide sequence: TGCGGAGGACTAGGGGGAGGAGAGACCCAGTACTTC. Translated, it gives CGGLGGGETQYF.

The chain joins TRBV6-2 or TRBV6-3 to TRBJ2-1; 8 bases fit TRBD2. V was pared by 4 bases and J by 4 bases, with 15 bases of the junction left unmatched. Germline V lookup: CDR1 MNHEY, CDR2 SVGEGT. The CDR3 covers 18 residues. CDR3 nucleotide sequence: TGTGCCAGCAGTTCGGGGGCGGGAGGACTTAATCGGTACAATGAGCAGTTCTTC. Encoded protein: CASSSGAGGLNRYNEQFF.

This clonotype occurred many times. The gene calls are TRBV15 and TRBJ1-2; D unclear. Trimming pared 7 bases from V and 4 bases from J, leaving 7 bases between. The germline gives CDR1 LNHNV, CDR2 YYDKDF (reference sequence). This CDR3 spans 11 amino acids. The CDR3 DNA sequence: TGTGCCACCACCGACGGCTATGGCTACACCTTC. Translating gives CATTDGYGYTF.

The genes are TRBV7-2 and TRBJ2-4; no firm D call. The DNA end lines up better with TRBJ2-7; the J call may be wrong. This CDR3 comprises 15 residues. Germline V CDR1 and CDR2: SGHTA, FQGNSA. CDR3 in amino acids: CASSLGIQTSGEQYF. For the CDR3, the DNA is TGTGCCAGCAGCTTAGGGATCCAAACCTCGGGCGAGCAGTACTTC.

V is TRBV3-1 and J is TRBJ1-4; no reliable D call. There are 15 residues in the CDR3. From germline, CDR1 is LGHDT and CDR2 YNNKEL (reference sequence). Trimming pared 4 bases from V and 8 bases from J, leaving 17 bases between. The CDR3 DNA follows: TGTGCCAGCAGCCCTCAGACGGACCCTAGGGAAAAACTGTTTTTT. Translated, it gives CASSPQTDPREKLFF.

This clonotype was detected only a few times. V and J are TRBV7-2 and TRBJ2-3; D not certain. V lost 7 bases and J lost 4, with 12 bases in between. CDR3 length: 13 residues. CDR1 SGHTA and CDR2 FQGNSA come from the germline V gene. This CDR3 is CASTFGGPDTQYF. As DNA, the CDR3 is TGTGCCAGCACCTTCGGTGGTCCAGATACGCAGTATTTT. Complete variable domain (other parts from reference TRBV7-2 and TRBJ2-3): GAGVSQSPSNKVTEKGKDVELRCDPISGHTALYWYRQSLGQGLEFLIYFQGNSAPDKSGLPSDRFSAERTGGSVSTLTIQRTQQEDSAVYLCASTFGGPDTQYFGPGTRLTVL.